This T cell receptor (beta chain) is drawn from a study of shared clonotypes between healthy human individuals (dated by TCRdb to 2018 to 2020). Looking at the study overall: A couple of women and three men aged 18 to 49 years were included in the cohort. For each donor, CD4 naive and CD4 memory were each run on three plates, CD8 naive on two plates, and CD8 memory on one plate. To estimate repertoire size and how much clonotypes are shared between individuals, the study performed deep sequencing of blood TCR repertoires from a few healthy adults. Different laboratories and diverse techniques were used to prepare libraries and sequence TCR repertoires, to increase sequencing depth and limit assay-specific biases. Per donor, leukapheresis produced somewhere between about 0.85 and 9.5 billion PBMCs.

V was cut back by 1 base and J by 5 bases, leaving a gap of 11 bases between them. CDR1 and CDR2 are drawn from the germline V gene: MRHNA, SNTAGT. The CDR3 has 15 amino acids, counting the end cysteine and phenylalanine. The read is trimmed to its CDR3 DNA, 45 bases read in frame from base 1. With regard to this clone: No cognate antigen has been identified for it. No much larger clone is present one base from it, and per-base qualities are unavailable.

The research as a whole found: Incomplete sequencing was indicated by rarefaction of sorted-subset datasets, despite the large sequencing depth. Across a few donors, about 5.2% of naive CD4, roughly 3.5% of naive CD8, about 2.3% of memory CD4, and under 0.45% of memory CD8 clonotypes were shared. Clonotypes shared by all four sorted-subset donors showed higher generation probabilities than non-shared clonotypes. Naive subsets generally had larger estimated clonotype richness than memory subsets did. Sampling was restricted to blood, and TCR repertoires in tissues likely differ from the TCR repertoires found in blood. The genetic and exposure-history diversity represented was limited by the small number of donors. Pairwise subsampling indicated that sequencing depth was expected to affect the degree of clonotype sharing among donors.

The donors were healthy, HIV-negative adults who had no recently reported acute infections or vaccinations. Only Caucasian adults living in Nashville, Tennessee, USA were represented among the donors. Magnetic negative selection was used to enrich CD4+ T cells, after which naive cells were positively selected on CD45RA and the negative fraction became the memory subset. Blood was obtained by leukapheresis, after which PBMCs were separated by Ficoll-Histopaque density gradient centrifugation and cryopreserved in liquid nitrogen vapor phase. Purity and quantity of every magnetically sorted T cell population were checked by analytical flow cytometry. Genomic DNA was isolated from each sorted fraction and quantified by UV absorbance on a Nanodrop 2000c. Using the deep immunoSEQ assay, TCR CDR3 regions were amplified from genomic DNA by multiplex PCR. Genomic DNA extracted from each cell subset was distributed evenly over all wells of several immunoSEQ 96-well plates, and each plate served as one replicate. For sorted subsets, roughly 190 ng of genomic DNA, equivalent to roughly 33,000 T cell genomes, went into each replicate PCR. Purified libraries were quantified with a Qubit 3.0 fluorometer, sized on a Bioanalyzer 2100, and re-quantified with the KAPA Library Quantification kit. Every immunoSEQ 96-well plate was sequenced on a dedicated single-read 150-cycle Illumina NextSeq 550 flow cell. The study's own analysis went as follows. Because the immunoSEQ output included only junctional sequences and no quality scores, the filtering could not be the same as the filtering used for full-length reads. To assign V/J genes and CDR3, sequences were annotated using PyIR, a Python wrapper for IgBLAST v1.9, with IMGT germline references. Any read was removed if the V/J assignment was weak (E-value above 1e-6), the CDR3 was missing, or the read contained stop codons, out-of-frame junctions, or ambiguous translated residues. V3J clonotypes were defined as sequences sharing the same inferred V gene, J gene, and CDR3 amino acid sequence. The percentage overlap between two repertoires was calculated by dividing the number of shared unique clonotypes by the size of the smaller repertoire. Richness of each repertoire was evaluated using RTK rarefaction, the Chao1 estimator, and Recon v2.1 estimates of unobserved clonotypes. For all TCRbeta clonotypes obtained by the gDNA method from a few donors, generation probabilities were computed with OLGA. What TCRdb holds here is the immuneACCESS table cut down to in-frame rearrangements. Part of the clones is not present; checked against another copy, under half of the missing clones reflect an unresolved V gene, and the others are unexplained. The V and J calls and the clone size are those of that table, but D and trimming were determined from the DNA. The sample contains around 750,000 clones, 74% of them found a single time. The ten largest clones take up approximately 1.7% of the sample.

Recombination connected TRBV6-4 to TRBJ1-4, with no confident D gene call. The TCR comes from a woman under 40 in good health. Material: memory CD4+ T cells sorted from blood. Sample cell subset or site, as interpreted from the label and publication: CD45RA-negative fraction. The nucleotides are TGTGCCAGCAGTGACTGGGAGGCACGAAATGAAAAACTGTTTTTT. Translated, this gives CASSDWEARNEKLFF.